The 21 T cell receptor beta chains in this list originate from one sample, sequenced in a study of PD-1 blockade in classical Hodgkin lymphoma (dated by TCRdb to the early 2020s). The sample's time point label, in plain terms: cycle 1 day 1 (C1D1), immediately before nivolumab initiation. Every trial patient had relapsed following autologous stem cell transplantation, and prior brentuximab vedotin exposure was what differed among cohorts A, B and C. Libraries were built with the immunoSEQ multiplex PCR assay. TCRdb holds this immuneACCESS table with in-frame rearrangements only. Some clones are missing; in checked studies, unresolved V genes explain under half, and the rest has no known cause. Recorded for this sample are more than 40,000 clones; more than 70% of them occurred a single time. About a fifth of the sample is in the top ten clones. Sequenced material: peripheral blood mononuclear cells (PBMCs), taken at baseline. The origin of the receptors is a human donor with classical Hodgkin lymphoma.

This clone showed up just a few times. The chain is built from TRBV19 and TRBJ2-2; D call uncertain. Germline V lookup: CDR1 LNHDA, CDR2 SQIVND (reference sequence). The V gene lost 1 base and the J gene lost 7 bases, with 7 bases spanning the gap. The CDR3 is made up of 13 amino acids. CDR3 in amino acids: CASSIVMNGELFF. DNA of the CDR3: TGTGCCAGTAGTATAGTTATGAACGGGGAGCTGTTTTTT. The variable domain in full, completed from reference TRBV19 and TRBJ2-2, reads DGGITQSPKYLFRKEGQNVTLSCEQNLNHDAMYWYRQDPGQGLRLIYYSQIVNDFQKGDIAEGYSVSREKKESFPLTVTSAQKNPTAFYLCASSIVMNGELFFGEGSRLTVL.

The rearrangement links TRBV19 to TRBJ2-7; TRBD1 or TRBD2 may be the D gene (5 bases each). Trimming cost V 4 bases and J 3 bases, with 10 bases left between them. This CDR3 comprises 13 residues. CDR1 and CDR2 from the germline V gene are LNHDA and SQIVND (reference sequence). The CDR3, as DNA: TGTGCCAGTAGTACGGGACGCAGCTACGAGCAGTACTTC. Translation: CASSTGRSYEQYF.

The chain is built from TRBV6-6 and TRBJ1-4; the D is unclear. Trimming removed 0 bases from V and 8 bases from J, with 13 bases in between. Per the germline V gene, CDR1 is MNHNY and CDR2 is SVGAGI (reference sequence). This CDR3 is built from 15 residues. CDR3 sequence: CASSYSGPQEEKLFF. The DNA for the CDR3 is TGTGCCAGCAGTTACTCAGGACCTCAAGAGGAAAAACTGTTTTTT.

The chain recombines TRBV18 with TRBJ2-3; the D gene is possibly TRBD2 (5 bases). Germline assignment: CDR1 KGHSH and CDR2 LQKENI. CDR3 length: 18 amino acids. V gave up 6 bases and J gave up 2 bases, with 24 bases separating them. DNA of the CDR3: TGTGCCAGCTCGTCCCGACCAGGAGGCGGAACGCACACAGATACGCAGTATTTT. Protein: CASSSRPGGGTHTDTQYF.

This clone was seen only once. The chain uses TRBV6-1 and TRBJ2-7; TRBD2 is a possible D gene (6 bases). Looked up from germline, CDR1 is MNHNS and CDR2 is SASEGT. The CDR3 is 14 amino acids. V gave up 5 bases and J gave up 1 base, with 12 bases separating them. CDR3: CASSIAEGSYEQYF. The CDR3 DNA follows: TGTGCCAGCAGTATAGCGGAGGGATCCTACGAGCAGTACTTC.

The chain uses TRBV9 and TRBJ2-2, with D possibly TRBD2 on 6 matching bases. V was trimmed by 4 bases and J by 0 bases, leaving 10 bases between them. The CDR3 is 15 amino acids. Germline CDR1 reads SGDLS; CDR2 reads YYNGEE. The CDR3 sequence: CASSSGDPNTGELFF. CDR3 nucleotide sequence: TGTGCCAGCAGCTCGGGAGACCCGAACACCGGGGAGCTGTTTTTT.

The chain joins TRBV7-9 to TRBJ2-7, with 10 nucleotides matching TRBD2. The CDR3 sequence is 19 residues long. Trimming removed 1 base from V and 5 bases from J; junction bases left unmatched: 17. Germline CDR1 SEHNR, CDR2 FQNEAQ (reference sequence). This CDR3 reads CASSLVSTQREGPAHEQYF. The CDR3 nucleotides read TGTGCCAGCAGCTTAGTTAGTACGCAGCGGGAGGGCCCAGCCCACGAGCAGTACTTC.

This chain connects TRBV13 to TRBJ1-2; tentative D call: TRBD1 (5 bases). Trimming took off 8 bases at V and 4 bases at J, with 14 bases between the two ends. Per germline, CDR1 PRHDT and CDR2 FYEKMQ (reference sequence). The CDR3 is made up of 13 amino acids. The CDR3 sequence is CASSSGSGYGYTF. The CDR3 DNA reads as TGTGCCAGCTCATCAGGGTCGGGCTATGGCTACACCTTC.

The chain employs TRBV19 and TRBJ2-3; TRBD2 agrees at 12 bases. J lost 5 bases, V lost 3 bases, and 3 bases had no gene match. CDR1 and CDR2 from the germline V gene are LNHDA and SQIVND (reference sequence). CDR3 length: 15 residues. DNA of the CDR3: TGTGCCAGTAGTATGACTAGCGGGAGTCGAGATACGCAGTATTTT. Its protein product is CASSMTSGSRDTQYF.

The rearrangement links TRBV5-1 to TRBJ2-7, with 8 positions matching TRBD2. CDR3 size: 16 residues. The germline V gene has CDR1 SGHRS and CDR2 YFSETQ. After removal of 6 bases from V and 2 bases from J, the junction contained 13 bases not matched to a gene. CDR3 DNA: TGCGCCAGCAAGTTGGCTCTCAGTAGCGGGACCTACGAGCAGTACTTC. Residues: CASKLALSSGTYEQYF.

The J gene is TRBJ1-2, the V gene TRBV11-2; D remains unclear. Trimming shortened V by 0 bases and J by 0 bases, and 8 bases separated the two germline ends. Germline assignment: CDR1 SGHAT and CDR2 FQNNGV. This CDR3 is built from 15 residues. The CDR3 loop reads CASSLDSDPNYGYTF. The CDR3 DNA sequence: TGTGCCAGCAGCTTAGATTCGGATCCTAACTATGGCTACACCTTC.

The rearrangement joins TRBV12-5 to TRBJ1-3, with D unclear. V was trimmed by 0 bases and J by 0 bases, leaving 12 bases between them. The CDR3 is 17 residues long. Germline loops: CDR1 LGHNT, CDR2 FRNRAP. The CDR3 sequence: CASGLVQNRDSGNTIYF. The CDR3 DNA sequence: TGTGCTAGTGGTTTGGTACAGAACAGAGACTCTGGAAACACCATATATTTT.

The chain employs TRBV14 and TRBJ2-5; D is ambiguous. From germline, CDR1 is SGHDN and CDR2 FVKESK. Trimming cost V 1 base and J 4 bases, with 4 bases left between them. The CDR3 covers 12 residues. CDR3 sequence reads: CASSQVGETQYF. CDR3 in DNA: TGTGCCAGCAGCCAAGTAGGAGAGACCCAGTACTTC.

This clone has a single count. V usage is TRBV7-2 and J usage is TRBJ2-1; 8 bases line up with TRBD2. V shed 3 bases, J shed 10 bases, and the junction held 8 bases outside the gene matches. The CDR3 spans 14 residues. CDR1 SGHTA and CDR2 FQGNSA come from the germline V gene. Here the CDR3 reads CASSFDGTRHEQFF. DNA of the CDR3: TGTGCCAGCAGCTTCGACGGGACTAGACACGAGCAGTTCTTC.

In this sample, this clone turned up once. This chain links TRBV5-1 with TRBJ1-4; TRBD1 agrees at 7 bases. Germline CDR1 SGHRS, CDR2 YFSETQ. J gave up 8 bases and V 2 bases, and 6 bases lay outside the gene matches. The CDR3 has 14 residues. As DNA, the CDR3 is TGCGCCAGCAGCTTTAGGGGGCTGGAAGAAAAACTGTTTTTT. Amino acid sequence: CASSFRGLEEKLFF.

The chain links TRBV11-2 to TRBJ2-2; D tentatively reads TRBD1 or TRBD2 (5 bases each). V shed 3 bases and J shed 5 bases, with 10 bases lying between them. This CDR3 is 14 amino acids long. From germline, CDR1 is SGHAT and CDR2 FQNNGV. The CDR3 loop reads CASSFGGRTGELFF. The DNA of the CDR3 is TGTGCCAGCAGCTTTGGGGGAAGGACCGGGGAGCTGTTTTTT.

The chain employs TRBV4-1 and TRBJ2-1; 7 bases are a match to TRBD2. The germline V gene has CDR1 MGHRA and CDR2 YSYEKL. After removal of 0 bases from V and 0 bases from J, the junction contained 5 bases not matched to a gene. The CDR3 is 17 amino acids. This CDR3 reads CASSQDGRGSSYNEQFF. As DNA, the CDR3 is TGCGCCAGCAGCCAAGATGGGCGCGGGAGCTCCTACAATGAGCAGTTCTTC.

The CDR3 sequence: CASSLSPRGMETQYF. For the CDR3, the DNA is TGTGCCAGCAGTTTATCCCCTCGGGGGATGGAGACCCAGTACTTC. The chain recombines TRBV27 with TRBJ2-5, with D perhaps TRBD2 (6 bases). The CDR3 loop spans 15 amino acids. V dropped 0 bases and J dropped 5 bases, with 13 bases sitting between them. CDR1 is MNHEY and CDR2 is SMNVEV in the germline V gene (reference sequence).

CDR3 amino acids: CASSLKGYQETQYF. CDR3 nucleotide sequence: TGTGCCAGCAGCTTAAAAGGGTACCAAGAGACCCAGTACTTC. The genes are TRBV7-3 and TRBJ2-5; D is unclear. Germline CDR1 is SGHTA and CDR2 is FQGTGA. The CDR3 is made up of 14 amino acids. V lost 1 base to trimming and J lost 0 bases, with 6 bases between them.

The V and J genes are TRBV9 and TRBJ2-7; a weak D match, TRBD1 (6 bases). V was pared by 4 bases and J by 2 bases, with 13 bases between. This CDR3 region has 14 residues. Germline CDR1 is SGDLS and CDR2 is YYNGEE. The CDR3 region is CASSLEPGAYEQYF. The CDR3 DNA follows: TGTGCCAGCAGCTTAGAGCCAGGGGCCTACGAGCAGTACTTC.

The chain links TRBV28 to TRBJ1-3, with a weak D call TRBD1 (5 bases). The V gene's germline CDR1 is MDHEN and CDR2 SYDVKM. CDR3 size: 17 residues. V dropped 3 bases and J dropped 0 bases, with 15 bases sitting between them. CDR3 DNA: TGTGCCAGCAGTTTTGATCAGGGATCCTCCTCTGGAAACACCATATATTTT. Its protein is CASSFDQGSSSGNTIYF.